Reported below is one T cell receptor (beta chain). Its antigen is unidentified. The same CDR3 can be traced to other DNA sequences in this sample. The CDR3 runs 14 residues. The V gene's germline CDR1 is SGHTA and CDR2 FQGTGA. The V end lost 2 bases, the J end lost 1 base, and 6 bases lay between the germline ends. The sorted-subset replicate PCRs were given about 210 ng DNA, which is around 29,000 T cell genomes. In the study's own analysis: Filtering differed since immunoSEQ provided only junctions, with no quality scores. Produced via immunoSEQ multiplex PCR; TCRdb's table is partial and in-frame only. D and trimming come from the DNA, and the V and J calls and clone size come from that table. The sample includes 2 million to 2.5 million clones, more than 85% of them seen just once. These data originate in a study of shared clonotypes between healthy human individuals. Study in general: In total, the donors were two women and three men aged 18 to 49.

The study's findings and limits: Naive CD4 clonotypes were shared across several donors at about 5.3%.

V and J are TRBV7-3 and TRBJ1-3, with D perhaps matching TRBD1 (5 bases). The TCR originated in a man between 18 and 35 years old in good health. Some clones in this sample may be carry-over from other donors' samples. Sequencing was carried out using naive CD4+ T cells from PBMCs. Subset indicated: CD45RA+ positively selected. The CDR3 sequence is CASSLGTSGNTIYF. CDR3 nucleotide sequence: TGTGCCAGCAGCTTAGGGACTTCTGGAAACACCATATATTTT.